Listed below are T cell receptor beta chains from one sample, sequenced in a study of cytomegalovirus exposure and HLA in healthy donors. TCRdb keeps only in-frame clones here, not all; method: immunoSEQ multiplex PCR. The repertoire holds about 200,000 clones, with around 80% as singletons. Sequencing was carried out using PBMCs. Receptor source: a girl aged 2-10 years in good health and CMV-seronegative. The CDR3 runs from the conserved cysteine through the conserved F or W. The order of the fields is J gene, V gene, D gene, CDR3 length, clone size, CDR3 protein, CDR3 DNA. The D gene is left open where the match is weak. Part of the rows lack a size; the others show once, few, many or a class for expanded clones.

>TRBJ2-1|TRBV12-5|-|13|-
CASGRLVLDEQFF
TGTGCTAGTGGCCGACTAGTTTTGGATGAGCAGTTCTTC
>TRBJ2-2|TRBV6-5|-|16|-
CASSYSSRGYTGELFF
TGTGCCAGCAGTTACTCTTCCAGGGGCTACACCGGGGAGCTGTTTTTT
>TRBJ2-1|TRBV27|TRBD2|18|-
CASRIRFLLAGVTNEQFF
TGTGCCAGCAGAATCCGCTTCTTACTAGCGGGAGTTACCAATGAGCAGTTCTTC
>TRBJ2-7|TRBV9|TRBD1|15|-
CASSVDGTGIFGQYF
TGTGCCAGCAGCGTGGATGGGACAGGGATCTTTGGGCAGTACTTC
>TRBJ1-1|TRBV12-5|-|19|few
CASGLDPDYRERMNTEAFF
TGTGCTAGTGGTTTGGACCCCGATTACAGGGAGAGAATGAACACTGAAGCTTTCTTT
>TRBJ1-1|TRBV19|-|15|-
CASSPAGGLNTEAFF
TGTGCCAGTAGTCCAGCGGGGGGCTTGAACACTGAAGCTTTCTTT
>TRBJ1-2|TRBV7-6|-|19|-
CASSLASVWGPTQFNGYTF
TGTGCCAGCAGCTTAGCATCGGTGTGGGGCCCCACTCAATTCAATGGCTACACCTTC
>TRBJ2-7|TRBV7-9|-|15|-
CASSLSQGSSYEQYF
TGTGCCAGCAGCTTAAGCCAGGGAAGCTCCTACGAGCAGTACTTC
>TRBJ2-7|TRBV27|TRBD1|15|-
CASSPRDRAGYEQYF
TGTGCCAGCAGTCCGCGGGACAGGGCAGGCTACGAGCAGTACTTC
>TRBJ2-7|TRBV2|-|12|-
CASNRDSYEQYF
TGTGCCAGCAACAGGGACTCCTACGAGCAGTACTTC
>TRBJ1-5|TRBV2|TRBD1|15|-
CASSPDRGGGQPQHF
TGTGCCAGCAGTCCTGACAGGGGGGGAGGTCAGCCCCAGCATTTT
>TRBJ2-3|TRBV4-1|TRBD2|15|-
CASSERGASTDTQYF
TGCGCCAGCTCGGAGCGGGGGGCGAGCACAGATACGCAGTATTTT
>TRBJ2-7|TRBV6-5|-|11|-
CASSYCDEQYF
TGTGCCAGCAGTTACTGCGACGAGCAGTACTTC
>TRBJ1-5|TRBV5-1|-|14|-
CASSPTGYDQPQHF
TGCGCCAGCAGCCCTACAGGGTACGATCAGCCCCAGCATTTT
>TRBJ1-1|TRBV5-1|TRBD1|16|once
CASSWAGTGTLTEAFF
TGCGCCAGCAGCTGGGCCGGGACAGGTACTTTGACTGAAGCTTTCTTT
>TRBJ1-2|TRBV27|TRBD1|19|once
CASSFTRIVRDSRIYGYTF
TGTGCCAGCAGTTTTACAAGAATAGTTCGGGACAGCCGAATCTATGGCTACACCTTC
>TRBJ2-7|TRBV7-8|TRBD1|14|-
CASSLKGQAYEQYF
TGTGCCAGCAGCTTAAAAGGACAGGCCTACGAGCAGTACTTC
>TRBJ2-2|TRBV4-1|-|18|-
CASSHGLAGPVGTGELFF
TGCGCCAGCAGCCACGGCTTGGCGGGACCTGTGGGGACCGGGGAGCTGTTTTTT
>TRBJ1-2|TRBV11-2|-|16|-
CASSSLQGFLNYGYTF
TGTGCCAGCAGCTCCCTACAGGGATTTCTCAACTATGGCTACACCTTC
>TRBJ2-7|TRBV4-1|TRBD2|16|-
CASSQVGTSGIYEQYF
TGCGCCAGCAGCCAAGTCGGCACTAGCGGGATCTACGAGCAGTACTTC
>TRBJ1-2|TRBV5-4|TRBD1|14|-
CASSLGQGIHGYTF
TGTGCCAGCAGCTTGGGACAGGGGATTCATGGCTACACCTTC
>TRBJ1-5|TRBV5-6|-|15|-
CASSPGVGSNQPQHF
TGTGCCAGCAGCCCGGGGGTAGGGTCCAATCAGCCCCAGCATTTT
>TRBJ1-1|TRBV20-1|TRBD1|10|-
CVPGDSEAFF
TGCGTCCCGGGGGACAGTGAAGCTTTCTTT
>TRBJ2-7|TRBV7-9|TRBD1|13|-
CASSFGQGYEQYF
TGTGCCAGCAGCTTTGGACAGGGCTACGAGCAGTACTTC
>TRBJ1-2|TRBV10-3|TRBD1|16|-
CAISESRGQGVNSYTF
TGTGCCATCAGTGAGTCGAGAGGACAGGGAGTAAATAGCTACACCTTC
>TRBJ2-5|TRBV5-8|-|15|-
CASSSGFGGQETQYF
TGTGCCAGCAGCTCCGGCTTCGGGGGTCAAGAGACCCAGTACTTC
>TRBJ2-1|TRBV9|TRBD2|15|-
CASSVVVGRANEQFF
TGTGCCAGCAGCGTAGTGGTCGGGAGGGCCAATGAGCAGTTCTTC
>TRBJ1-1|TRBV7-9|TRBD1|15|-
CASSPRDRANTEAFF
TGTGCCAGCAGCCCCCGGGACAGGGCGAACACTGAAGCTTTCTTT
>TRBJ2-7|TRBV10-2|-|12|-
CASSDRPYEQYF
TGCGCCAGCAGTGACAGGCCCTACGAGCAGTACTTC
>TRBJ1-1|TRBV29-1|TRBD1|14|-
CSVGQGEVGTEAFF
TGCAGCGTCGGACAGGGGGAGGTGGGCACTGAAGCTTTCTTT
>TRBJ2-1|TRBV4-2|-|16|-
CASSQQLGGRYNEQFF
TGTGCCAGCAGCCAACAACTTGGAGGGCGGTACAATGAGCAGTTCTTC
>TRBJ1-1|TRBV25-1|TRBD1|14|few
CASRGTGDNTEAFF
TGTGCCAGCAGAGGGACAGGGGACAACACTGAAGCTTTCTTT
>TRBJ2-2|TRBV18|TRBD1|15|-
CASSPGTGWSGELFF
TGTGCCAGCTCACCCGGGACAGGGTGGAGCGGGGAGCTGTTTTTT